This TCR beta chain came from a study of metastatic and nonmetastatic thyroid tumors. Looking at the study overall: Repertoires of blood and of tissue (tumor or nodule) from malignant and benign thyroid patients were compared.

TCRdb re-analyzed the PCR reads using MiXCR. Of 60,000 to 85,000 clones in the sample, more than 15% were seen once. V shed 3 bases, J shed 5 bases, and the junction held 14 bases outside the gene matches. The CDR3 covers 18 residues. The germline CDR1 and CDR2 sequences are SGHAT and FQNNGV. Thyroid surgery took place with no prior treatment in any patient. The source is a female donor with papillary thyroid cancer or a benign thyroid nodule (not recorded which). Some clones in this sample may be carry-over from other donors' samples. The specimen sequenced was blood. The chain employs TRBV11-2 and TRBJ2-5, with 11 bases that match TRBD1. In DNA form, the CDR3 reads TGTGCCAGCAGCTTGTATTATACAGGACAGGGGGCGATGGAGACCCAGTACTTC. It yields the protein CASSLYYTGQGAMETQYF.